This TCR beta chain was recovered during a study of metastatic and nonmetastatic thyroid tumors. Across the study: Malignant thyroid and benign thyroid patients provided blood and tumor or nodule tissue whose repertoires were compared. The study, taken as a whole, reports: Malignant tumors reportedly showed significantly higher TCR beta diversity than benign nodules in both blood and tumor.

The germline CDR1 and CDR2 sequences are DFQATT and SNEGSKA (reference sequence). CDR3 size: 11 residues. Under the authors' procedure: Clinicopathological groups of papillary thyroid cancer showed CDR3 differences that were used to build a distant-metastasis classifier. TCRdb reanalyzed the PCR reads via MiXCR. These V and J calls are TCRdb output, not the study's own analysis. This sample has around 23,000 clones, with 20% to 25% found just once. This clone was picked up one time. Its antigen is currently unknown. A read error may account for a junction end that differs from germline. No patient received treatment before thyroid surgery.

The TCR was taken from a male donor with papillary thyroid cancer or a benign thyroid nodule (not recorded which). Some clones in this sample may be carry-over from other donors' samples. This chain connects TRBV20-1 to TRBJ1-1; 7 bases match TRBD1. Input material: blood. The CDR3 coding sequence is TGCAATGCGACTCAGGGGGAGAAAGCTCTCTTT. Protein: CNATQGEKALF.